The 10 T cell receptor beta chains in this list originate from one sample, sequenced in a study of post-analysis software for immune sequencing data. These receptors have no identified antigens. Study-wide findings and caveats: When patients were compared with controls, four or five TRBV segments were more frequent, TRBV5-6, TRBV5-1 and TRBV20-1 among them.

TCR beta cDNA libraries had unique molecular identifiers. TCRdb called the PCR reads again in MiXCR, with one record for every CDR3 protein. In the table there are approximately 730,000 distinct CDR3 sequences, 40% to 55% of which are singletons. Material: blood. All receptors come from a girl between 10 and 17 years old with multiple sclerosis.

The chain has TRBV29-1 and TRBJ1-2; perhaps TRBD1 as D (5 bases). The germline V and J ends were trimmed by 0 bases and 0 bases, with 11 bases remaining between them. The CDR3 totals 15 residues. Per germline, CDR1 SQVTM and CDR2 ANQGSEA. CDR3 bases: TGCAGCGTTGAAGAGGCTCGGACAACTAACTATGGCTACACCTTC. It specifies CSVEEARTTNYGYTF.

This clonotype was counted between two and nine times. The chain has TRBV5-1 and TRBJ2-7; TRBD1 matches 9 bases. The J segment lost 2 bases and the V segment lost 3 bases, leaving 6 bases of the junction unmatched. The CDR3 runs 15 residues. CDR1 is SGHRS, CDR2 YFSETQ, per germline. CDR3 protein: CASSSGDRAPYEQYF. For the CDR3, the DNA is TGCGCCAGCAGCTCAGGGGACAGGGCCCCCTACGAGCAGTACTTC.

This clonotype occurred a few times. The J gene is TRBJ2-6, the V gene TRBV9, with unresolved D. Deletions cut 3 bases from V and 3 bases from J, with 13 bases between. CDR3 length: 16 residues. Germline V gene sequence: CDR1 SGDLS, CDR2 YYNGEE. The CDR3 is CASSGGPLGGANVLTF. The CDR3 DNA is TGTGCCAGCAGCGGGGGTCCCTTGGGTGGGGCCAACGTCCTGACTTTC.

The rearrangement links TRBV6-5 to TRBJ2-1, with TRBD2 matching over 8 bases. The length of the CDR3 is 15 residues. Germline trimming cut 6 bases from V and 4 bases from J; bases unmatched to any gene: 8. CDR1 and CDR2 (germline): MNHEY, SVGAGI. The CDR3 spells CASRRVAGTYNEQFF. The CDR3 coding sequence is TGTGCCAGCAGGAGGGTAGCGGGGACATACAATGAGCAGTTCTTC.

The genes are TRBV12-3 or TRBV12-4 and TRBJ2-1, with TRBD2 matching 15 bases. J lost 5 bases, V lost 4 bases, and 0 bases had no gene match. CDR3 length equals 15 residues. The CDR3 loop reads CASSWTSGGDNEQFF. In DNA form, the CDR3 reads TGTGCCAGCAGTTGGACTAGCGGGGGGGACAATGAGCAGTTCTTC.

This chain links TRBV6-2 or TRBV6-3 with TRBJ2-1, with a possible D match to TRBD2 (5 bases). CDR3 length: 12 amino acids. The germline CDR1 and CDR2 sequences are MNHEY and SVGEGT. V shed 8 bases and J shed 4 bases, with 9 bases lying between them. CDR3 in DNA: TGTGCCAGCCAGGACTCGTACAATGAGCAGTTCTTC. Translating gives CASQDSYNEQFF.

J is TRBJ2-7 and V is TRBV20-1; D unclear. In germline, CDR1 is DFQATT, CDR2 SNEGSKA (reference sequence). V dropped 3 bases and J dropped 2 bases, with 11 bases sitting between them. The CDR3 spans 13 residues. CDR3 bases: TGCAGTGCTAGGGTGCCGGTTCCCTACGAGCAGTACTTC. Translation: CSARVPVPYEQYF.

V usage is TRBV5-1 and J usage is TRBJ2-3; TRBD2 matches 7 bases. The CDR3 is 14 amino acids. With V trimmed by 5 bases and J by 5 bases, 8 bases remained unmatched. The germline V gene has CDR1 SGHRS and CDR2 YFSETQ. For the CDR3, the DNA is TGCGCCAGCAGGGCGGGAGCCCCGAGAGATACGCAGTATTTT. It is translated as CASRAGAPRDTQYF.

V gene TRBV7-9 combines with J gene TRBJ2-7, with 9 bases lining up with TRBD1. CDR1 and CDR2 (germline): SEHNR, FQNEAQ (reference sequence). This CDR3 has 15 amino acids. After removal of 5 bases from V and 7 bases from J, the junction contained 12 bases not matched to a gene. The CDR3 DNA is TGTGCCAGCAGCGATGCCGACAGGGGGTCTCATGAGCAGTACTTC. Its translation: CASSDADRGSHEQYF.

In its sample, this clonotype was seen a few times. The chain joins TRBV7-9 to TRBJ1-2; D is undetermined. CDR3 length: 14 amino acids. Trimming took 5 bases from V and 5 from J, leaving 15 bases between them. Germline CDR1 is SEHNR and CDR2 is FQNEAQ (reference sequence). CDR3 bases: TGTGCCAGCAGCCCGCGGGCCGGTCTATATGGCTACACCTTC. As protein: CASSPRAGLYGYTF.